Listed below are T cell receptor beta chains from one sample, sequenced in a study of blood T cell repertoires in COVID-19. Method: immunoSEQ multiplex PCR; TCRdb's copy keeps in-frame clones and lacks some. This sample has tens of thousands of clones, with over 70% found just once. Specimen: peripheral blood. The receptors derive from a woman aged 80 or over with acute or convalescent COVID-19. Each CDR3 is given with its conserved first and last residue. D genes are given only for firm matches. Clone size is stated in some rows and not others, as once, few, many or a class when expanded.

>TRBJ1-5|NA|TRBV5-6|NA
TGTGCCAGCAGCTTGGTCGGCAATCAGCCCCAGCATTTT
CASSLVGNQPQHF
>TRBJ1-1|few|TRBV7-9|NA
TGTGCCAGCAGCTTCCTTCGTCTCGCTTTCTTT
CASSFLRLAFF
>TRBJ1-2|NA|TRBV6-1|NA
TGTGCCAGCAGTGACAACCTGGGAGTTTTCTACACCTTC
CASSDNLGVFYTF
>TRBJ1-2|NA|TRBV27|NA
TGTGCCAGCCGCAACTCAGACAGCTATTATGGCTACACCTTC
CASRNSDSYYGYTF
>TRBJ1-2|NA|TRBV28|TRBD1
TGTGCCAGCAGCACTGGGACAGGGGACGGCTACACCTTC
CASSTGTGDGYTF
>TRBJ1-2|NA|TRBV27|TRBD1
TGTGCCAGCAGTTTTCCCGCTAGATCGACAGGGGTGAACTATGGCTACACCTTC
CASSFPARSTGVNYGYTF
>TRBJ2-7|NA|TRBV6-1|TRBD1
TGTGCCAGCAGTGAAGCTTGGGGACAGGGCACCTACGAGCAGTACTTC
CASSEAWGQGTYEQYF
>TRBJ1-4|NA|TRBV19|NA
TGTGCCAGTAGTATAGCTTCCCTTGCAACTAATGAAAAACTGTTTTTT
CASSIASLATNEKLFF
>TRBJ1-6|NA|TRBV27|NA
TGTGCCAGCAGTTTCTACCCGGGACCCCTCCACTTT
CASSFYPGPLHF
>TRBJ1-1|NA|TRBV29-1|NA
TGCAGCGTTGGGGCGGGTTCCATGAACACTGAAGCTTTCTTT
CSVGAGSMNTEAFF
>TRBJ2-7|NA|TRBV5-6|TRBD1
TGTGCCAGCAGCGAGCCGACAGGGCGTTTCTACGAGCAGTACTTC
CASSEPTGRFYEQYF
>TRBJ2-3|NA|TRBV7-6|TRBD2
TGTGCCAGCAGCTTTTCCGGGACTAGCGGGAGAGATACGCAGTATTTT
CASSFSGTSGRDTQYF
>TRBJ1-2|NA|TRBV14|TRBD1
TGTGCCAGCAGCCCTGTTATCACCGGGACAGGGGACTATGGCTACACCTTC
CASSPVITGTGDYGYTF
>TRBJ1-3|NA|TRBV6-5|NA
TGTGCCACCGCCCTCGAACAGTGGGCAAACACCATATATTTT
CATALEQWANTIYF
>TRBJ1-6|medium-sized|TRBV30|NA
TGTGCCTGGAGTGACAGGGAGAATTCACCCCTCCACTTT
CAWSDRENSPLHF
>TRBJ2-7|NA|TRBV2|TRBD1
TGTGCCAGCAAGTTACAGGGGGCGTTGGGGGAGCAGTACTTC
CASKLQGALGEQYF
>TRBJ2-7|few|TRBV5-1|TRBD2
TGCGCCAGCAGCCCGACTAGCGGTGAACTTGCCTACGAGCAGTACTTC
CASSPTSGELAYEQYF
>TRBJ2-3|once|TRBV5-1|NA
TGCGCCAGCAGCTCACAGGGTGCATTGGAAGATACGCAGTATTTT
CASSSQGALEDTQYF
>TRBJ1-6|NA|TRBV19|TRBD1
TGTGCCAGTAGTGGAGGACAGGGGGGTTATTCACCCCTCCACTTT
CASSGGQGGYSPLHF
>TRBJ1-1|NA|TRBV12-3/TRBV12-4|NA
TGTGCCAGCAGTTTATCGGGGAGCACTGAAGCTTTCTTT
CASSLSGSTEAFF
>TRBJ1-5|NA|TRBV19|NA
TGTGCCAGTAAATCTGACACAGCCAATCAGCCCCAGCATTTT
CASKSDTANQPQHF
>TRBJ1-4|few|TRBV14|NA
TGTGCCAGCAGCCAGGAGGGGCAGGTCCCGATCGGGATTACTAATGAAAAACTGTTTTTT
CASSQEGQVPIGITNEKLFF
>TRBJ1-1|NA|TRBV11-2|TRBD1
TGTGCCAGCAGCGCGAACGTAGGACAGGGGGCGAAAAGGAACACTGAAGCTTTCTTT
CASSANVGQGAKRNTEAFF
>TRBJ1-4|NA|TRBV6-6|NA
TGTGCCACCGCGGACAGTTCGGCAACTAATGAAAAACTGTTTTTT
CATADSSATNEKLFF
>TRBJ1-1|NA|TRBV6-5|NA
TGTGCCAGCATCCCCCGGGGACACCTTAACACTGAAGCTTTCTTT
CASIPRGHLNTEAFF
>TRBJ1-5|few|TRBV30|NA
TGTGCCTGGAGTGTAAGGGGGGGTATTAATCAGCCCCAGCATTTT
CAWSVRGGINQPQHF
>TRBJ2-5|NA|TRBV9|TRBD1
TGTGCCAGCAGCCCCCCCCGAAGGGGGACAGCCTCCCAAGAGACCCAGTACTTC
CASSPPRRGTASQETQYF
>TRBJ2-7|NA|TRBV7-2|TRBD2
TGTGCCAGCAGCCCTCAAGGGCTAGCGGGGGGGACCTACGAGCAGTACTTC
CASSPQGLAGGTYEQYF
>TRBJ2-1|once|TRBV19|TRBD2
TGTGCCACCCGGAGGACTAGCCTTTACAATGAGCAGTTCTTC
CATRRTSLYNEQFF
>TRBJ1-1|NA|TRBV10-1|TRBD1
TGCGCCAGCAGTGAGGGGACAGGGCTGAACACTGAAGCTTTCTTT
CASSEGTGLNTEAFF
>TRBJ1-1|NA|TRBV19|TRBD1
TGTGCCAGTAGTATAGACCCTAGACAGGGCCGGAACACTGAAGCTTTCTTT
CASSIDPRQGRNTEAFF
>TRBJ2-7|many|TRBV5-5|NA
TGTGCCAGCAGCTTGGGAGAGTACGAGCAGTACTTC
CASSLGEYEQYF
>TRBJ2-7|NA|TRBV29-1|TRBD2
TGCAGCGTCCGGGACTACTACGGCTACGAGCAGTACTTC
CSVRDYYGYEQYF
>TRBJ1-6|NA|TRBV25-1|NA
TGTGCCAGCAGTGATGCAGTGAATTCACCCCTCCACTTT
CASSDAVNSPLHF
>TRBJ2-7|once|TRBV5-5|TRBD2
TGTGCCAGCAGCTCCGGGACTAGGGTCTACGAGCAGTACTTC
CASSSGTRVYEQYF
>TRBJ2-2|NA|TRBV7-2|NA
TGTGCCAGCAGCTTCAGATTGAACACCGGGGAGCTGTTTTTT
CASSFRLNTGELFF
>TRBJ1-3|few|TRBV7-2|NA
TGTGCCAGCAGCTCGGGACTTTCCCTAAGCTCTGGAAACACCATATATTTT
CASSSGLSLSSGNTIYF
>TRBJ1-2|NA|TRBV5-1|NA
TGCGCCAGCAGCTGGGGGACTCCAACCTATGGCTACACCTTC
CASSWGTPTYGYTF
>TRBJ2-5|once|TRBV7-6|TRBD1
TGTGCCAGCAGCTTAGACAACGCGGCAGGGGGCTTGGAGACCCAGTACTTC
CASSLDNAAGGLETQYF
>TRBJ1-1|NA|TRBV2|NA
TGTGCCAGCAGGGACTCATCCGCCTGGAGGAACACTGAAGCTTTCTTT
CASRDSSAWRNTEAFF